This TCR beta chain came from a study of T cell repertoires in aging, cancer and after chemotherapy. Study at large: The whole study produced a dataset of around 8.4 million TCR reads. Study observations and caveats: Compared with age-matched healthy donors, untreated hematological or solid cancer patients showed higher blood TCR clonality. Across the chemotherapy interval, each cancer cohort showed higher median generation probability, suggesting thymic rebound. Loss of evenness, beyond lost richness, contributed to age-related TCR diversity decline in cancer patients.

A mixed TRB-A/B primer pool amplified rearranged TRB by multiplex touch-down PCR. TCRdb redid the calling of the multiplex PCR reads with MiXCR, one entry per CDR3 protein. The repertoire has under 7,500 distinct CDR3 sequences, around two fifths of them found once; the top ten carry about 15%. Per the germline V gene, CDR1 is MNHEY and CDR2 is SVGAGI. Trimming cost V 6 bases and J 7 bases; bases outside gene matches: 17. This CDR3 has 18 residues. In regard to this clonotype: Its specificity is not known.

Amplification of TCR beta used genomic DNA extracted from peripheral blood. The rearrangement joins TRBV6-5 to TRBJ2-5, with 13 bases aligning to TRBD2. The sequenced sample consisted of blood. This clonotype was sampled from a human donor in good health. This CDR3 reads CASSRRLAGGSTGLTQYF. The CDR3 DNA follows: TGTGCCAGCAGCCGGCGACTAGCGGGGGGATCGACGGGGTTGACCCAGTACTTC.